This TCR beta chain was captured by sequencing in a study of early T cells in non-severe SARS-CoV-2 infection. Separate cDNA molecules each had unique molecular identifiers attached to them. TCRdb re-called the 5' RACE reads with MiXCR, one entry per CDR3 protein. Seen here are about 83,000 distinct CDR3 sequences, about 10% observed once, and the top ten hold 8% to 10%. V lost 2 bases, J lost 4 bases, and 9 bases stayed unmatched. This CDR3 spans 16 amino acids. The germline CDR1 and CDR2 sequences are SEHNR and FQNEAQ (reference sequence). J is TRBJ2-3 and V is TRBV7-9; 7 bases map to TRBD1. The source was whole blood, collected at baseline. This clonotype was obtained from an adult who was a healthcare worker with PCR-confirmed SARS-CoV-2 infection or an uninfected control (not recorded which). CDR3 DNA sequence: TGTGCCAGCAGCTTACTAGGGGGCGCTTTGGCAGATACGCAGTATTTT. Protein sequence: CASSLLGGALADTQYF. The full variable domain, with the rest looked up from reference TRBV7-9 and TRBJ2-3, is DTGVSQNPRHKITKRGQNVTFRCDPISEHNRLYWYRQTLGQGPEFLTYFQNEAQLEKSRLLSDRFSAERPKGSFSTLEIQRTEQGDSAMYLCASSLLGGALADTQYFGPGTRLTVL.